This T cell receptor (beta chain) was profiled in a study of a mutant IDH1 vaccine in newly diagnosed glioma. Looking at the study overall: The earlier regimen, radiotherapy, temozolomide, or both, was most often both. V12 corresponded to week 35 and V13 to week 47. Study results and caveats: Pseudoprogression apparently tracked independently of changes in top peripheral T cell clonotypes.

The repertoire was sequenced with immunoSEQ multiplex PCR; TCRdb's copy has only in-frame clones and lacks some. The sample lists around 53,000 clones; around 84% were seen once. Germline-derived CDR1 and CDR2 are SGHRS and YFSETQ. The CDR3 is 15 amino acids. V gave up 1 base and J gave up 0 bases, with 11 bases separating them. Of note for this clone: Its antigen is undetermined.

As to time point: week 47, end of study. Each dose of the vaccine consisted of 300 ug of mutant IDH1 20-mer peptide, with topical imiquimod. The sequencing used PBMCs, collected from a glioma patient whose treatment included an IDH1 peptide vaccine. The rearrangement links TRBV5-1 to TRBJ2-7; weak D call: TRBD1 (6 bases). The TCR sequence derives from a woman aged 25 to 39 with glioma. Some clones in this sample may be carry-over from other donors' samples. In DNA, the CDR3 is TGCGCCAGCAGCTTGCGAGGCAGGGGCTCCTACGAGCAGTACTTC. Translation: CASSLRGRGSYEQYF.